The 26 T cell receptor beta chains below were found in one sample sequenced in a study of identical twins. TCRdb redid the calling of the 5' RACE reads with MiXCR, one entry per CDR3 protein. The data show 240,000 or so distinct CDR3 sequences, with roughly an eighth seen just once and about 4% held by the top ten. In addition, the sample was reused for a study of yellow fever vaccine responses in identical twins.

Sequencing input: memory (CD45RO+) T cells sorted from blood. These receptors originate from a woman aged 18 to 35 in good health.

This clonotype has only a few counts. This sequence joins TRBV6-4 and TRBJ2-2; 8 positions match TRBD2. J lost 1 base, V lost 1 base, and 2 bases had no gene match. Germline assignment: CDR1 MRHNA and CDR2 SNTAGT. CDR3 size: 16 residues. CDR3 sequence: CASSDFTSGNTGELFF. The CDR3 coding sequence is TGTGCCAGCAGTGACTTTACTAGCGGGAACACCGGGGAGCTGTTTTTT.

V and J are TRBV11-2 and TRBJ2-1, with D perhaps given as TRBD1 or TRBD2 (7 bases each). The CDR3 loop spans 15 amino acids. V lost 5 bases, J lost 4 bases, and 15 bases lay in between. CDR1 is SGHAT, CDR2 FQNNGV, per germline. CDR3 nucleotide sequence: TGTGCCAGCAGCCTTCGACAGGGAGGGTACAATGAGCAGTTCTTC. This translates into CASSLRQGGYNEQFF.

The CDR3 DNA reads TGCGCCAGCAGCTTGGGTATTCTCTACGAGCAGTACTTC. It translates to CASSLGILYEQYF. The rearrangement links TRBV5-1 to TRBJ2-7; D gene uncertain. The CDR3 sequence is 13 residues long. Germline values: CDR1 SGHRS, CDR2 YFSETQ. V shed 0 bases and J shed 3 bases, with 7 bases lying between them. Supplemented by reference TRBV5-1 and TRBJ2-7, the full variable domain reads KAGVTQTPRYLIKTRGQQVTLSCSPISGHRSVSWYQQTPGQGLQFLFEYFSETQRNKGNFPGRFSGRQFSNSRSEMNVSTLELGDSALYLCASSLGILYEQYFGPGTRLTVT.

This clonotype was seen a few times. The J gene is TRBJ2-2, the V gene TRBV6-1, with D possibly TRBD1 on 7 matching bases. Trimming took 8 bases from V and 5 from J, leaving 18 bases between them. CDR1 and CDR2 (germline): MNHNS, SASEGT. The CDR3 is made up of 15 amino acids. CDR3 nucleotides: TGTGCCAGCCGTGGTCCGGCAGGGGGGACCGGGGAGCTGTTTTTT. Translating it yields CASRGPAGGTGELFF.

There are many counts of this clonotype. The chain employs TRBV27 and TRBJ1-4; possible D gene TRBD1, 5 bases. V was cut by 3 bases and J by 3 bases, with 11 bases left in between. The germline V gene has CDR1 MNHEY and CDR2 SMNVEV (reference sequence). There are 15 residues in the CDR3. CDR3 nucleotide sequence: TGTGCCAGCAGTTTCTCGGTGGGGGCTAATGAAAAACTGTTTTTT. Protein: CASSFSVGANEKLFF.

The V call is TRBV20-1, the J call TRBJ2-2; 7 bases fit TRBD1. V lost 5 bases, J lost 0 bases, and 12 bases stayed unmatched. Germline CDR1 reads DFQATT; CDR2 reads SNEGSKA (reference sequence). There are 17 residues in the CDR3. The CDR3 DNA reads as TGCAGTGCTTTTAGGCTCGTACAGGGGTCGAACACCGGGGAGCTGTTTTTT. This encodes CSAFRLVQGSNTGELFF.

This clonotype was seen more than once but under ten times. This chain joins TRBV6-1 and TRBJ2-1; TRBD1 aligns across 7 bases. The CDR3 length is 14 residues. The J segment lost 6 bases and the V segment lost 5 bases, leaving 7 bases of the junction unmatched. Germline CDR1 and CDR2: MNHNS and SASEGT. The CDR3 nucleotides read TGTGCCAGCAGTCAACAGGGGAACGTCAATGAGCAGTTCTTC. Translated: CASSQQGNVNEQFF.

Comments on this clonotype: A much more abundant neighbour one base away suggests this may be a read error. This chain joins TRBV29-1 and TRBJ2-7, with a possible D match to TRBD2 (7 bases). Germline CDR1 reads SQVTM; CDR2 reads ANQGSEA. The CDR3 runs 13 residues. In nucleotides, the CDR3 is TGCATCGTTGAGGGGGGGTTCGGCTACGAGCAGTACTTC. Protein sequence: CIVEGGFGYEQYF.

J is TRBJ2-2 and V is TRBV11-2, with 7 nucleotides matching TRBD2. The CDR3 extends over 15 amino acids. Per germline, CDR1 SGHAT and CDR2 FQNNGV. Losses at the gene ends were 5 bases for V and 5 bases for J; bases not matched to a gene: 8. The CDR3 reads CASSPGGPTTGELFF. The DNA of the CDR3 is TGTGCCAGCAGCCCGGGAGGCCCCACTACCGGGGAGCTGTTTTTT.

This clonotype was seen ten or more times. Here the CDR3 reads CSVDRGTDTQYF. The CDR3, as DNA: TGCAGCGTTGACAGGGGCACAGATACGCAGTATTTT. This rearrangement joins TRBV29-1 to TRBJ2-3; weak D call: TRBD1 (5 bases). Germline V gives CDR1 SQVTM, CDR2 ANQGSEA. V lost 3 bases to trimming and J lost 1 base, with 5 bases between them. CDR3 length: 12 amino acids.

The V call is TRBV6-1, the J call TRBJ2-7, with 7 bases aligning to TRBD1. Germline V CDR1 and CDR2: MNHNS, SASEGT. V was pared by 5 bases and J by 1 base, with 11 bases of the junction left unmatched. This CDR3 is built from 16 residues. CDR3 protein: CASSRRDSNPSYEQYF. CDR3 nucleotide sequence: TGTGCCAGCAGTCGACGGGACAGTAACCCATCCTACGAGCAGTACTTC.

This chain uses TRBV6-4 with TRBJ2-1, with 14 bases lining up with TRBD2. Germline CDR1 and CDR2: MRHNA and SNTAGT. V shed 4 bases, J shed 10 bases, and the junction held 6 bases outside the gene matches. This CDR3 has 15 amino acids. CDR3 nucleotide sequence: TGTGCCAGCAGTGGGGGACTAGCGGGAGTGGGAGAGCAGTTCTTC. Translation: CASSGGLAGVGEQFF.

A note on this clonotype: One end of the junction fails to match germline, which may point to a read error. The chain joins TRBV28 to TRBJ2-7; 13 bases agree with TRBD2. Looked up from germline, CDR1 is MDHEN and CDR2 is SYDVKM. CDR3 size: 17 residues. In nucleotides, the CDR3 is TGTTCCAGCAGTTTATGGCCCTCTGGGACTAGCGGGAACGAGCAGTACTTC. This sequence encodes CSSSLWPSGTSGNEQYF.

For the CDR3, the DNA is TGTGCCAGCAGCCAATCGACAGGAAGCACAGATACGCAGTATTTT. It translates to CASSQSTGSTDTQYF. The chain links TRBV3-1 to TRBJ2-3; possible D gene TRBD1, 6 bases. The V end was cut by 2 bases, the J end by 0 bases, with 9 bases between. Germline CDR1 LGHDT, CDR2 YNNKEL (reference sequence). The CDR3 is 15 amino acids.

CDR3 DNA sequence: TGCGCCAGCAGCTCGGGACAGGGGACGAACACTGAAGCTTTCTTT. Protein product: CASSSGQGTNTEAFF. The rearrangement links TRBV5-1 to TRBJ1-1; 10 bases match TRBD1. The trim removed 3 bases at V and 1 base at J, leaving 3 bases unmatched. The CDR3 runs 15 residues. Looked up from germline, CDR1 is SGHRS and CDR2 is YFSETQ. The entire variable domain, with the rest obtained from reference TRBV5-1 and TRBJ1-1, is as follows: KAGVTQTPRYLIKTRGQQVTLSCSPISGHRSVSWYQQTPGQGLQFLFEYFSETQRNKGNFPGRFSGRQFSNSRSEMNVSTLELGDSALYLCASSSGQGTNTEAFFGQGTRLTVV.

The CDR3 DNA follows: TGTGCCAGCAGCGAATTACAGGGGGCCGGGGAGCTGTTTTTT. This codes for CASSELQGAGELFF. The chain joins TRBV7-9 to TRBJ2-2; 8 nucleotides line up with TRBD1. V lost 5 bases to trimming and J lost 6 bases; unmatched junction nucleotides: 5. Germline V gives CDR1 SEHNR, CDR2 FQNEAQ (reference sequence). This CDR3 spans 14 amino acids.

In its sample, this clonotype was seen a few times. This chain links TRBV3-1 with TRBJ2-5; D might be TRBD2 (5 bases). Looked up from germline, CDR1 is LGHDT and CDR2 is YNNKEL (reference sequence). Trimming left V 4 bases short and J 2 bases short, with 11 bases between. The CDR3 contains 14 residues. The chain's CDR3 is CASSRRTEQETQYF. CDR3 in DNA: TGTGCCAGCAGCCGCAGGACTGAGCAAGAGACCCAGTACTTC.

The sample holds a few counts of this clonotype. This chain joins TRBV9 and TRBJ1-2; 7 bases are a match to TRBD1. This CDR3 has 16 residues. Germline V gene lookup returns CDR1 SGDLS and CDR2 YYNGEE. Trimming took 4 bases from V and 6 from J; bases not matched to a gene: 15. The CDR3 DNA reads as TGTGCCAGCAGCCCCGGTTGGGACAGCTCGGAGCATGGCTACACCTTC. As protein: CASSPGWDSSEHGYTF. The full variable domain, in which reference TRBV9 and TRBJ1-2 provide the parts outside the CDR3, is DSGVTQTPKHLITATGQRVTLRCSPRSGDLSVYWYQQSLDQGLQFLIQYYNGEERAKGNILERFSAQQFPDLHSELNLSSLELGDSALYFCASSPGWDSSEHGYTFGSGTRLTVV.

This clonotype was seen more than once but under ten times. Relative to the germline gene, one junction end is altered; a read error may explain this. The genes are TRBV29-1 and TRBJ1-2; 7 bases line up with TRBD1. Per germline, CDR1 SQVTM and CDR2 ANQGSEA. The CDR3 is 15 amino acids. The CDR3 region is CSVEDPGEGARGYTF. CDR3 DNA: TGCAGCGTTGAAGACCCCGGGGAGGGGGCCAGGGGCTACACTTTC.

The CDR3 DNA reads TGTGCCAGCAGCCTGGCTCAGGGGAGCACCTACGAGCAGTACTTC. This encodes CASSLAQGSTYEQYF. V gene TRBV5-5 combines with J gene TRBJ2-7, with TRBD1 as a possible D gene (6 bases). CDR1 is SGHKS and CDR2 is YYEKEE in the germline V gene (reference sequence). There are 15 residues in the CDR3. Deletions cut 4 bases from V and 2 bases from J, with 16 bases between.

The chain employs TRBV10-1 and TRBJ2-7; 11 nucleotides align to TRBD2. Unmatched junction bases numbered 19, after V lost 9 bases and J lost 0 bases. The CDR3 length is 19 residues. CDR1 is WNHNN, CDR2 SYGVQD, per germline (reference sequence). The CDR3 loop is CASPGSYGTSGTFSYEQYF. The CDR3 DNA follows: TGCGCCAGTCCAGGTTCGTACGGGACTAGCGGAACCTTCTCCTACGAGCAGTACTTC.

The table lists this clonotype with many counts. The chain is built from TRBV19 and TRBJ2-2; TRBD1 matches at 7 bases. This CDR3 has 14 amino acids. CDR1 and CDR2 (germline): LNHDA, SQIVND (reference sequence). The V segment lost 6 bases and the J segment 3 bases; nucleotides outside the gene matches: 4. The CDR3 loop reads CASRPGTDTGELFF. The CDR3 DNA reads TGTGCCAGTAGACCGGGGACAGACACCGGGGAGCTGTTTTTT.

This clonotype has only a few counts. V gene TRBV5-4 combines with J gene TRBJ1-1; 7 bases fit TRBD1. Germline V lookup: CDR1 SGHNT, CDR2 YYREEE (reference sequence). This CDR3 comprises 16 residues. J was trimmed by 5 bases and V by 0 bases; bases with no gene match: 10. The CDR3 is CASSLGAGGGGTEAFF. DNA of the CDR3: TGTGCCAGCAGCTTGGGAGCAGGGGGTGGTGGTACTGAAGCTTTCTTT.

This clonotype was picked up many times. The chain links TRBV4-3 to TRBJ1-1; D unclear. V was clipped by 0 bases and J by 0 bases, with 8 bases between them. The CDR3 spans 15 residues. Germline V gives CDR1 LGHNA, CDR2 YSLEER. The CDR3 is CASSQDRRMNTEAFF. Here the CDR3 DNA reads TGCGCCAGCAGCCAAGATAGACGGATGAACACTGAAGCTTTCTTT.

This clonotype was counted at least ten times. CDR3 sequence: CASSQDLAERELFF. In DNA form, the CDR3 reads TGCGCCAGCAGCCAAGATCTGGCGGAGAGGGAGCTGTTTTTT. This chain joins TRBV4-3 and TRBJ2-2; D call uncertain. The CDR3 has 14 residues. V gave up 0 bases and J gave up 9 bases, with 11 bases separating them. Germline assignment: CDR1 LGHNA and CDR2 YSLEER.

The genes are TRBV12-3 or TRBV12-4 and TRBJ2-3, with 10 bases fitting TRBD1. This CDR3 spans 16 amino acids. V trimming: 6 bases; J trimming: 5 bases; junction bases outside the gene matches: 11. CDR3 coding DNA: TGTGCCAGCAGCTCCCGGGACAGGGGCCGCAAAGATACGCAGTATTTT. This translates into CASSSRDRGRKDTQYF.